This TCR beta chain was profiled in a study of molecular identifiers for immune sequencing clone quantification. TCRdb used MiXCR to reprocess the PCR reads, holding one entry per CDR3 protein. The sample records some 320,000 distinct CDR3 sequences, about a fifth being singletons. The CDR3 contains 16 residues. The germline V and J ends were trimmed by 1 base and 0 bases, with 10 bases remaining between them. The germline gives CDR1 LGHDT, CDR2 YNNKEL (reference sequence). The rearrangement joins TRBV3-1 to TRBJ1-5; maybe TRBD1 (5 bases). The sequence came from a human donor in good health. Some libraries in this study had Jurkat cell RNA spiked in. The source material was naive CD8+ T cells from blood, with Jurkat cell RNA spiked in. Subset here: FACS-sorted CD8+CD4-CCR7+CD45RA+ naive T cells. In nucleotides, the CDR3 is TGTGCCAGCAGCCAAGTCCCGGGGGGTAGCAATCAGCCCCAGCATTTT. It translates to CASSQVPGGSNQPQHF. The variable domain in full, completed from reference TRBV3-1 and TRBJ1-5, reads DTAVSQTPKYLVTQMGNDKSIKCEQNLGHDTMYWYKQDSKKFLKIMFSYNNKELIINETVPNRFSPKSPDKAHLNLHINSLELGDSAVYFCASSQVPGGSNQPQHFGDGTRLSIL.